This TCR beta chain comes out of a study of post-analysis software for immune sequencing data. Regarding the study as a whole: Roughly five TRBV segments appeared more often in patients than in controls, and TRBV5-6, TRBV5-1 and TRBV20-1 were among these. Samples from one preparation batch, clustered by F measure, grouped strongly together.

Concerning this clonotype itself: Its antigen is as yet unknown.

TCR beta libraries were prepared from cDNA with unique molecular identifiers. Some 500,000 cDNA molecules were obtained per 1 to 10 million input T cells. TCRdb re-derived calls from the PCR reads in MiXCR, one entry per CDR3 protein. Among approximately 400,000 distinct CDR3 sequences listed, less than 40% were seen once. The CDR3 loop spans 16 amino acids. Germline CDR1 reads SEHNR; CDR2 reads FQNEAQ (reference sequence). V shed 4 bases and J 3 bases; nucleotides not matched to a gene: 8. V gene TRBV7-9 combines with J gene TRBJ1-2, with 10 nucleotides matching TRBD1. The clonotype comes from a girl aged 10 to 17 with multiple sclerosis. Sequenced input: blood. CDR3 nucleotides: TGTGCCAGCAGCTGGCCGGGACAGGGGAAGGACTATGGCTACACCTTC. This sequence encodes CASSWPGQGKDYGYTF.